This TCR beta chain was documented in a study of blood T cell repertoires in COVID-19. Study overall: The study drew acute and convalescent COVID-19 samples from the United States, Italy and Spain. The analysed material was cDNA or gDNA that came from T cells, B-cell-depleted T cells, or PBMCs.

V lost 6 bases, J lost 0 bases, and 12 bases lay in between. The length of the CDR3 is 15 residues. Germline V gives CDR1 MNHEY, CDR2 SMNVEV (reference sequence). How the authors handled the data: Counts of nucleated cells, estimated from reference gene primer amplification, were obtained. TCRdb's table, derived via immunoSEQ multiplex PCR, lists solely in-frame clones and lacks some. The DNA was the basis for D and trimming; V, J and clone size are from that table. The sample gives about 76,000 clones, about 88% of which show up once; roughly 10% is in the top ten. The source is a human donor in a cohort sampled during active COVID-19. The material sequenced was peripheral blood. V usage is TRBV27 and J usage is TRBJ2-1; D is unresolved. The CDR3 spells CASSLSLRSYNEQFF. The CDR3 region has the DNA TGTGCCAGCAGCCTTAGTTTGCGCTCCTACAATGAGCAGTTCTTC.